A selection of T cell receptor beta chains follows, all from one sample in a study of T cells after yellow fever vaccination. MiXCR, applied by TCRdb to the 5' RACE reads, yields one record per CDR3 protein. Of 450,000 to 550,000 distinct CDR3 sequences listed, approximately 21% were seen once; the top ten hold more than 13%. This sample comprised PBMCs, obtained 15 days after the yellow fever booster vaccination. Every receptor here comes from a man aged 25 to 40 who received the YFV17D yellow fever vaccine. Both conserved end residues are part of each CDR3. Fields, in order: V gene, clone size, J gene, CDR3 length, D gene, CDR3 protein, CDR3 DNA. The D gene is left open where the match is weak. Not all rows give a size; the values are once, few, many and, for expanded clones, a class.

v_gene: TRBV6-5
abundance: NA
j_gene: TRBJ2-6
len: 17
d_gene: NA
CDR3aa: CASSYQGIGSGANVLTF
CDR3nt: TGTGCCAGCAGTTACCAGGGAATAGGTTCTGGGGCCAACGTCCTGACTTTC

v_gene: TRBV29-1
abundance: NA
j_gene: TRBJ2-5
len: 13
d_gene: NA
CDR3aa: CSGRQAQAETQYF
CDR3nt: TGCAGCGGAAGACAGGCCCAAGCGGAGACCCAGTACTTC

v_gene: TRBV11-2
abundance: NA
j_gene: TRBJ2-7
len: 14
d_gene: TRBD1
CDR3aa: CASSSPGQGHEQYF
CDR3nt: TGTGCCAGCAGCTCACCGGGACAGGGCCACGAGCAGTACTTC

v_gene: TRBV11-1
abundance: NA
j_gene: TRBJ2-1
len: 16
d_gene: NA
CDR3aa: CASSPRPGGSYNEQFF
CDR3nt: TGTGCCAGCAGCCCCCGACCGGGCGGCTCCTACAATGAGCAGTTCTTC

v_gene: TRBV3-1
abundance: NA
j_gene: TRBJ2-7
len: 16
d_gene: NA
CDR3aa: CASSQETVARDYEQYF
CDR3nt: TGTGCCAGCAGCCAAGAAACTGTGGCCAGAGACTACGAGCAGTACTTC

v_gene: TRBV7-2
abundance: many
j_gene: TRBJ2-7
len: 15
d_gene: TRBD2
CDR3aa: CASSLARTRNNEQYF
CDR3nt: TGTGCCAGCAGCTTAGCGAGGACTAGGAACAACGAGCAGTACTTC

v_gene: TRBV27
abundance: NA
j_gene: TRBJ2-3
len: 12
d_gene: NA
CDR3aa: CATAQNRDTQYF
CDR3nt: TGTGCCACCGCGCAGAATCGGGATACGCAGTATTTT

v_gene: TRBV9
abundance: few
j_gene: TRBJ1-6
len: 17
d_gene: NA
CDR3aa: CASSVATGASYNSPLHF
CDR3nt: TGTGCCAGCAGCGTGGCGACAGGAGCATCCTATAATTCACCCCTCCACTTT

v_gene: TRBV7-6
abundance: NA
j_gene: TRBJ2-5
len: 15
d_gene: TRBD2
CDR3aa: CASSLASGISETQYF
CDR3nt: TGTGCCAGCAGCTTAGCTAGCGGGATTTCAGAGACCCAGTACTTC

v_gene: TRBV5-6
abundance: NA
j_gene: TRBJ1-4
len: 10
d_gene: NA
CDR3aa: CASREEKLFF
CDR3nt: TGTGCCAGCAGGGAAGAAAAACTGTTTTTT

v_gene: TRBV5-1
abundance: NA
j_gene: TRBJ2-5
len: 17
d_gene: NA
CDR3aa: CASSWGSTGGYSETQYF
CDR3nt: TGCGCCAGCAGCTGGGGGTCTACGGGCGGGTATTCGGAGACCCAGTACTTC

v_gene: TRBV6-2/TRBV6-3
abundance: NA
j_gene: TRBJ1-5
len: 14
d_gene: TRBD1
CDR3aa: CASSRDRANQPQHF
CDR3nt: TGTGCCAGCAGCCGGGACAGGGCGAATCAGCCCCAGCATTTT

v_gene: TRBV20-1
abundance: few
j_gene: TRBJ1-4
len: 13
d_gene: NA
CDR3aa: CSARAQDNEKLFF
CDR3nt: TGCAGTGCTAGAGCGCAGGATAATGAAAAACTGTTTTTT

v_gene: TRBV12-5
abundance: NA
j_gene: TRBJ2-1
len: 13
d_gene: NA
CDR3aa: CASGYRTDNEQFF
CDR3nt: TGTGCTAGTGGTTACCGGACTGACAATGAGCAGTTCTTC

v_gene: TRBV20-1
abundance: NA
j_gene: TRBJ1-5
len: 15
d_gene: TRBD1
CDR3aa: CSAREEDRARGPQHF
CDR3nt: TGCAGTGCTAGAGAAGAGGACAGGGCGAGAGGGCCCCAGCATTTT

v_gene: TRBV3-1
abundance: NA
j_gene: TRBJ2-5
len: 14
d_gene: NA
CDR3aa: CASSLRRTEETQYF
CDR3nt: TGTGCCAGCAGCCTACGTAGGACAGAAGAGACCCAGTACTTC

v_gene: TRBV12-3/TRBV12-4
abundance: few
j_gene: TRBJ2-1
len: 15
d_gene: TRBD2
CDR3aa: CASSFRLAGATEQFF
CDR3nt: TGTGCCAGCAGTTTTAGACTAGCGGGAGCCACTGAGCAGTTCTTC

v_gene: TRBV29-1
abundance: NA
j_gene: TRBJ1-2
len: 14
d_gene: NA
CDR3aa: CSVGRHPESYGYTF
CDR3nt: TGCAGCGTTGGACGGCACCCTGAGTCCTATGGCTACACCTTC

v_gene: TRBV20-1
abundance: few
j_gene: TRBJ1-1
len: 13
d_gene: NA
CDR3aa: CSVSPPMNTEAFF
CDR3nt: TGCAGTGTTAGTCCCCCAATGAACACTGAAGCTTTCTTT

v_gene: TRBV20-1
abundance: few
j_gene: TRBJ2-7
len: 13
d_gene: TRBD2
CDR3aa: CSATGLAVYEQYF
CDR3nt: TGCAGTGCCACGGGACTAGCGGTCTACGAGCAGTACTTC

v_gene: TRBV7-2
abundance: NA
j_gene: TRBJ2-1
len: 15
d_gene: TRBD1
CDR3aa: CASSFFKGALNEQFF
CDR3nt: TGTGCCAGCAGCTTTTTTAAGGGGGCATTAAATGAGCAGTTCTTC

v_gene: TRBV5-5
abundance: few
j_gene: TRBJ2-7
len: 15
d_gene: NA
CDR3aa: CASSLRGPQVGEQYF
CDR3nt: TGTGCCAGCAGCTTACGCGGGCCCCAGGTGGGCGAGCAGTACTTC

v_gene: TRBV27
abundance: few
j_gene: TRBJ2-1
len: 15
d_gene: TRBD2
CDR3aa: CASRSGLAGANEQFF
CDR3nt: TGTGCCAGCAGGTCGGGACTAGCGGGAGCCAATGAGCAGTTCTTC

v_gene: TRBV5-4
abundance: few
j_gene: TRBJ1-4
len: 14
d_gene: NA
CDR3aa: CASSLGAGKEKLFF
CDR3nt: TGTGCCAGCAGCTTGGGTGCAGGGAAAGAAAAACTGTTTTTT

v_gene: TRBV19
abundance: NA
j_gene: TRBJ2-4
len: 16
d_gene: NA
CDR3aa: CASTLGGGLAKNIQYF
CDR3nt: TGTGCCAGTACCCTGGGAGGGGGCTTGGCCAAAAACATTCAGTACTTC

v_gene: TRBV12-3/TRBV12-4
abundance: few
j_gene: TRBJ2-1
len: 14
d_gene: TRBD2
CDR3aa: CASRGGGPRNEQFF
CDR3nt: TGTGCCAGCAGGGGGGGAGGGCCCAGGAATGAGCAGTTCTTC

v_gene: TRBV10-3
abundance: NA
j_gene: TRBJ2-3
len: 15
d_gene: NA
CDR3aa: CAISAPDLHTDTQYF
CDR3nt: TGTGCCATCAGCGCCCCGGATCTCCACACAGATACGCAGTATTTT

v_gene: TRBV6-2/TRBV6-3
abundance: NA
j_gene: TRBJ1-5
len: 14
d_gene: TRBD1
CDR3aa: CASLGTGSYQPQHF
CDR3nt: TGTGCCAGCTTGGGGACAGGCTCCTATCAGCCCCAGCATTTT

v_gene: TRBV9
abundance: NA
j_gene: TRBJ2-3
len: 17
d_gene: TRBD2
CDR3aa: CASSVAGLAGGPDTQYF
CDR3nt: TGTGCCAGCAGCGTGGCGGGACTAGCGGGAGGCCCAGATACGCAGTATTTT

v_gene: TRBV2
abundance: NA
j_gene: TRBJ2-7
len: 14
d_gene: NA
CDR3aa: CASTLGAASYEQYF
CDR3nt: TGTGCCAGCACCCTGGGGGCCGCCTCCTACGAGCAGTACTTC

v_gene: TRBV5-6
abundance: NA
j_gene: TRBJ1-1
len: 13
d_gene: TRBD1
CDR3aa: CASSSDRARGAFF
CDR3nt: TGTGCCAGCAGCTCCGACAGGGCGCGGGGAGCTTTCTTT

v_gene: TRBV20-1
abundance: NA
j_gene: TRBJ2-7
len: 13
d_gene: TRBD1
CDR3aa: CSAPPGQGYEQYF
CDR3nt: TGCAGTGCCCCACCGGGACAGGGGTACGAGCAGTACTTC

v_gene: TRBV7-2
abundance: NA
j_gene: TRBJ2-7
len: 13
d_gene: NA
CDR3aa: CASSKRVAYEQYF
CDR3nt: TGTGCCAGCAGCAAGCGGGTGGCCTACGAGCAGTACTTC

v_gene: TRBV11-1
abundance: few
j_gene: TRBJ2-5
len: 18
d_gene: TRBD2
CDR3aa: CASSLARSGTSYLETQYF
CDR3nt: TGTGCCAGCAGCTTAGCGAGGTCCGGGACTAGCTACTTGGAGACCCAGTACTTC

v_gene: TRBV29-1
abundance: few
j_gene: TRBJ2-1
len: 11
d_gene: TRBD1
CDR3aa: CSVDTGAGQFF
CDR3nt: TGCAGCGTTGATACAGGGGCTGGGCAGTTCTTC

v_gene: TRBV7-2
abundance: few
j_gene: TRBJ2-7
len: 14
d_gene: NA
CDR3aa: CASSFGREMYEQYF
CDR3nt: TGTGCCAGCAGCTTTGGCCGGGAGATGTACGAGCAGTACTTC

v_gene: TRBV2
abundance: NA
j_gene: TRBJ1-1
len: 12
d_gene: NA
CDR3aa: CASSDLQAKAFF
CDR3nt: TGTGCCAGCAGTGACCTACAGGCAAAAGCTTTCTTT

v_gene: TRBV29-1
abundance: few
j_gene: TRBJ2-1
len: 15
d_gene: TRBD2
CDR3aa: CSVGFGTSGNNEQFF
CDR3nt: TGCAGCGTTGGCTTCGGGACTAGCGGAAACAATGAGCAGTTCTTC

v_gene: TRBV29-1
abundance: NA
j_gene: TRBJ2-7
len: 13
d_gene: TRBD1
CDR3aa: CSVELRDSYEQYF
CDR3nt: TGCAGCGTAGAACTCCGGGACAGCTACGAGCAGTACTTC

v_gene: TRBV9
abundance: NA
j_gene: TRBJ2-7
len: 15
d_gene: NA
CDR3aa: CASSVGIGVRDEQYF
CDR3nt: TGTGCCAGCAGCGTAGGGATCGGGGTCCGGGACGAGCAGTACTTC

v_gene: TRBV10-3
abundance: NA
j_gene: TRBJ2-1
len: 14
d_gene: TRBD2
CDR3aa: CAISPGTSAYEQFF
CDR3nt: TGTGCCATCAGCCCCGGGACTAGCGCCTATGAGCAGTTCTTC

v_gene: TRBV2
abundance: NA
j_gene: TRBJ1-6
len: 13
d_gene: TRBD1
CDR3aa: CASRPGGQSPLHF
CDR3nt: TGTGCCAGCAGGCCAGGGGGTCAGTCACCCCTCCACTTT

v_gene: TRBV27
abundance: few
j_gene: TRBJ2-7
len: 13
d_gene: NA
CDR3aa: CASTRGVSYEQYF
CDR3nt: TGTGCCAGCACACGGGGAGTTTCTTACGAGCAGTACTTC

v_gene: TRBV3-1
abundance: NA
j_gene: TRBJ2-5
len: 15
d_gene: NA
CDR3aa: CASSQEGTQQETQYF
CDR3nt: TGTGCCAGCAGCCAAGAGGGGACGCAACAAGAGACCCAGTACTTC

v_gene: TRBV6-5
abundance: few
j_gene: TRBJ2-7
len: 16
d_gene: TRBD2
CDR3aa: CASSYLRTSGLNEQYF
CDR3nt: TGTGCCAGCAGTTACTTACGGACTAGCGGGCTAAACGAGCAGTACTTC

v_gene: TRBV20-1
abundance: NA
j_gene: TRBJ2-5
len: 12
d_gene: TRBD1
CDR3aa: CSRTTGDGTQYF
CDR3nt: TGCAGCCGTACGACAGGGGACGGGACCCAGTACTTC

v_gene: TRBV30
abundance: NA
j_gene: TRBJ2-6
len: 16
d_gene: NA
CDR3aa: CAGGGGAFSGANVLTF
CDR3nt: TGTGCCGGGGGAGGGGGCGCATTTTCTGGGGCCAACGTCCTGACTTTC

v_gene: TRBV7-2
abundance: NA
j_gene: TRBJ2-7
len: 13
d_gene: NA
CDR3aa: CASSRALRYEQYF
CDR3nt: TGTGCCAGCAGCCGCGCCCTCCGGTACGAGCAGTACTTC

v_gene: TRBV5-6
abundance: few
j_gene: TRBJ1-1
len: 13
d_gene: NA
CDR3aa: CASRRTMNTEAFF
CDR3nt: TGTGCCAGCCGACGGACCATGAACACTGAAGCTTTCTTT

v_gene: TRBV12-3/TRBV12-4
abundance: NA
j_gene: TRBJ1-2
len: 12
d_gene: NA
CDR3aa: CATSGVNYGYTF
CDR3nt: TGTGCCACCTCCGGAGTTAACTATGGCTACACCTTC

v_gene: TRBV29-1
abundance: NA
j_gene: TRBJ2-7
len: 10
d_gene: NA
CDR3aa: CSVVLYEQYF
CDR3nt: TGCAGCGTTGTCCTCTACGAGCAGTACTTC

v_gene: TRBV12-3/TRBV12-4
abundance: few
j_gene: TRBJ2-5
len: 16
d_gene: NA
CDR3aa: CASSLWSPVQGGTQYF
CDR3nt: TGTGCCAGCAGTTTATGGTCGCCGGTGCAGGGCGGGACCCAGTACTTC

v_gene: TRBV14
abundance: few
j_gene: TRBJ2-1
len: 16
d_gene: NA
CDR3aa: CASSQVSGASGNEQFF
CDR3nt: TGTGCCAGCAGCCAAGTATCAGGGGCCTCGGGCAATGAGCAGTTCTTC

v_gene: TRBV15
abundance: NA
j_gene: TRBJ2-5
len: 16
d_gene: NA
CDR3aa: CATSRVRADRRETQYF
CDR3nt: TGTGCCACCAGCAGAGTTAGGGCGGATCGGCGGGAGACCCAGTACTTC

v_gene: TRBV6-5
abundance: few
j_gene: TRBJ2-7
len: 16
d_gene: TRBD1
CDR3aa: CASSYSPTGVYYEQYF
CDR3nt: TGTGCCAGCAGTTACTCGCCAACAGGGGTCTACTACGAGCAGTACTTC

v_gene: TRBV25-1
abundance: few
j_gene: TRBJ1-2
len: 14
d_gene: NA
CDR3aa: CASSGVGLNYGYTF
CDR3nt: TGTGCCAGCAGTGGGGTCGGGCTTAACTATGGCTACACCTTC

v_gene: TRBV7-9
abundance: NA
j_gene: TRBJ2-2
len: 13
d_gene: TRBD1
CDR3aa: CTSSLDRVQELFF
CDR3nt: TGTACCAGCAGCTTGGACAGGGTCCAGGAGCTGTTTTTT

v_gene: TRBV6-2/TRBV6-3
abundance: NA
j_gene: TRBJ2-2
len: 13
d_gene: NA
CDR3aa: CASSSNRAGELFF
CDR3nt: TGTGCCAGCAGTTCTAACAGAGCCGGGGAGCTGTTTTTT

v_gene: TRBV7-6
abundance: NA
j_gene: TRBJ2-7
len: 12
d_gene: NA
CDR3aa: CASSATEDEQYF
CDR3nt: TGTGCCAGCAGCGCTACGGAGGACGAGCAGTACTTC